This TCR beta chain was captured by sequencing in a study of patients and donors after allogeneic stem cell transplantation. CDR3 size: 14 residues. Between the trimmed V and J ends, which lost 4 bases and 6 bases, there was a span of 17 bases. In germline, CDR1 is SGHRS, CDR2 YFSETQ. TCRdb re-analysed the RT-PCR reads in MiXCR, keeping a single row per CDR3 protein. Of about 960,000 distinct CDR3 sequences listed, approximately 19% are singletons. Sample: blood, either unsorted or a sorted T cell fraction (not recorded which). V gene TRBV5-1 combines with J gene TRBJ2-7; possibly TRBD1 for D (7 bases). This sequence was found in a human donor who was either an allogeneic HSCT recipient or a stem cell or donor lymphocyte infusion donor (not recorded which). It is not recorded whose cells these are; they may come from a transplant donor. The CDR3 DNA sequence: TGCGCCAGCAGCCTACAGGGGACTCTCCCCGAGCAGTACTTC. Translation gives CASSLQGTLPEQYF.